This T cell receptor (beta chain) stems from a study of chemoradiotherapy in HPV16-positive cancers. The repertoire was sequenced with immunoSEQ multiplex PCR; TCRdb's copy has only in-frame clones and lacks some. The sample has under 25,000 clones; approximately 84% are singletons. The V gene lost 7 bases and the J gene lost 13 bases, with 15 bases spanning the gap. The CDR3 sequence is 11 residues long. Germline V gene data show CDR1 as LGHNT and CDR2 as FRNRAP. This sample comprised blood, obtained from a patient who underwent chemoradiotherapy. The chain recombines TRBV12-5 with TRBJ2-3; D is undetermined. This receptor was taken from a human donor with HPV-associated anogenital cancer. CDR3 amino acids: CASEGGHWEYF. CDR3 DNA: TGTGCTAGTGAGGGTGGCCACTGGGAGTATTTT.